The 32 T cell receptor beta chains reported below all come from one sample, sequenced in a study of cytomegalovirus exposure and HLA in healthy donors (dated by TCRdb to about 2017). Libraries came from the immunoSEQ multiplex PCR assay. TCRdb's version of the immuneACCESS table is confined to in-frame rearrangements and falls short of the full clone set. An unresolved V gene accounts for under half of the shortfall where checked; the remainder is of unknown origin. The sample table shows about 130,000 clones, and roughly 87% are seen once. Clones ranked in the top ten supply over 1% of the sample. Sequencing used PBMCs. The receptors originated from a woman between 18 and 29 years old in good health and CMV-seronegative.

The CDR3 loop reads CATSSFGQGNQPQHF. The CDR3 bases are TGTGCCACCAGCAGTTTCGGGCAGGGTAATCAGCCCCAGCATTTT. The V gene is TRBV15, the J gene TRBJ1-5, with TRBD1 as a possible D gene (5 bases). CDR1 and CDR2 from the germline V gene are LNHNV and YYDKDF (reference sequence). Trimming left V 3 bases short and J 4 bases short, with 13 bases between. The CDR3 spans 15 residues. Variable domain in full (rest from reference TRBV15 and TRBJ1-5): DAMVIQNPRYQVTQFGKPVTLSCSQTLNHNVMYWYQQKSSQAPKLLFHYYDKDFNNEADTPDNFQSRRPNTSFCFLDIRSPGLGDTAMYLCATSSFGQGNQPQHFGDGTRLSIL.

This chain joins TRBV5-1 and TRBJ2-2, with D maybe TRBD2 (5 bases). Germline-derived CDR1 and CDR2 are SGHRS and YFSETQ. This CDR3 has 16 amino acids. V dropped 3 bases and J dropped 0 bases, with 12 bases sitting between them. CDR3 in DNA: TGCGCCAGCAGCTCCGTATCAGCGGCGAACACCGGGGAGCTGTTTTTT. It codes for CASSSVSAANTGELFF.

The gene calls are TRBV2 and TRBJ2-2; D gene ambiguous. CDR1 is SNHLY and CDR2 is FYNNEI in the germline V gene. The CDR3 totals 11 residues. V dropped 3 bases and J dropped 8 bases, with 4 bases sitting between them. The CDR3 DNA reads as TGTGCCAGCAGTGACGAGGGGGAGCTGTTTTTT. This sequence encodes CASSDEGELFF.

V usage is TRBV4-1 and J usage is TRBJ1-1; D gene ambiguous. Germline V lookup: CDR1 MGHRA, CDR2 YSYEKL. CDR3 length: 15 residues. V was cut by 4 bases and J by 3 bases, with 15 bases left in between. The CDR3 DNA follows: TGCGCCAGCAGCCCTGGTAACGGGAGATACACTGAAGCTTTCTTT. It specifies CASSPGNGRYTEAFF.

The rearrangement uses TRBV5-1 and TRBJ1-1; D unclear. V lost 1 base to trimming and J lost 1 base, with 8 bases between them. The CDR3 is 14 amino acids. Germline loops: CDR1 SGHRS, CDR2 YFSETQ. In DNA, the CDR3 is TGCGCCAGCAGCTTGTATCTCCCGAACACTGAAGCTTTCTTT. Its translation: CASSLYLPNTEAFF.

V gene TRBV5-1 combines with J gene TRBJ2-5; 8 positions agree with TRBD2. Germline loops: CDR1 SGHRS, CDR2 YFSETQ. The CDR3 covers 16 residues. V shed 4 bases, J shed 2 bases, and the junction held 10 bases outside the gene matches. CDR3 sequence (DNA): TGCGCCAGCAGCCAAGGAGTACGGGGGGGTCAAGAGACCCAGTACTTC. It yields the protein CASSQGVRGGQETQYF.

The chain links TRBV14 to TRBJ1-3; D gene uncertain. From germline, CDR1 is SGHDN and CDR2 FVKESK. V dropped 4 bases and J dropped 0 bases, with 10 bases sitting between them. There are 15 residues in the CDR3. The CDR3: CASSLRGISGNTIYF. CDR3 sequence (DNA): TGTGCCAGCAGCCTCCGTGGCATCTCTGGAAACACCATATATTTT.

The CDR3 spells CATRQGTDTQYF. The CDR3 coding sequence is TGTGCCACACGACAGGGGACAGATACGCAGTATTTT. This chain links TRBV6-5 with TRBJ2-3, with 8 bases aligning to TRBD1. The J segment lost 3 bases and the V segment lost 10 bases, leaving 3 bases of the junction unmatched. The CDR3 runs to 12 residues. CDR1 is MNHEY, CDR2 SVGAGI, per germline.

CDR3 region: CSVYYRTAATEAFF. The CDR3 DNA reads as TGCAGCGTATACTATAGGACAGCAGCCACTGAAGCTTTCTTT. The chain combines TRBV29-1 with TRBJ1-1; a possible D gene is TRBD1 (6 bases). The V gene's germline CDR1 is SQVTM and CDR2 ANQGSEA. V lost 6 bases to trimming and J lost 4 bases, with 18 bases between them. The CDR3 is 14 residues long.

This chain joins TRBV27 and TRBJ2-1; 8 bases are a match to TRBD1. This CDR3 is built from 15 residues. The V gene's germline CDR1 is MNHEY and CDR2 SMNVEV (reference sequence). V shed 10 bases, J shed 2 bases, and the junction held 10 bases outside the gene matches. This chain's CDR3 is CATLPQGATYNEQFF. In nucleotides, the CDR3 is TGTGCCACCCTCCCCCAGGGGGCGACCTACAATGAGCAGTTCTTC.

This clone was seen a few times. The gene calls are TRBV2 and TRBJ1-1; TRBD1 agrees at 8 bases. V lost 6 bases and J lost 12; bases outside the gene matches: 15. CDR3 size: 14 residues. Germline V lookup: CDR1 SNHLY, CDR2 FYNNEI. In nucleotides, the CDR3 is TGTGCCAGCAGCCCCCGGGACAGGTTAGGTTGGACTTTCTTT. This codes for CASSPRDRLGWTFF.

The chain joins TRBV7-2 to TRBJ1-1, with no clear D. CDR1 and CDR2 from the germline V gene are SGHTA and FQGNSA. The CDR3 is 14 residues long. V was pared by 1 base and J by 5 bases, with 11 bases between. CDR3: CASSLGPGTTEAFF. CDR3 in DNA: TGTGCCAGCAGCTTAGGCCCAGGCACAACTGAAGCTTTCTTT.

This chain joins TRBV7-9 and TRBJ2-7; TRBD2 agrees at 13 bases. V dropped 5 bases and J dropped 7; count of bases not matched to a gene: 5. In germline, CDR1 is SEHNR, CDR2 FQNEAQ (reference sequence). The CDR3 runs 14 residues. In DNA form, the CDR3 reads TGTGCCAGCAGCCCGGGACTAGCGGGGAGGGAGCAGTACTTC. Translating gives CASSPGLAGREQYF.

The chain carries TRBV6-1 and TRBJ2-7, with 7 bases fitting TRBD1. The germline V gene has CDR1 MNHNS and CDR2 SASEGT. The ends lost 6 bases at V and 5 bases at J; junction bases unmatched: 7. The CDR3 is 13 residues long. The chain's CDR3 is CASSRTGWDEQYF. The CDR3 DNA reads TGTGCCAGCAGCAGGACAGGTTGGGACGAGCAGTACTTC.

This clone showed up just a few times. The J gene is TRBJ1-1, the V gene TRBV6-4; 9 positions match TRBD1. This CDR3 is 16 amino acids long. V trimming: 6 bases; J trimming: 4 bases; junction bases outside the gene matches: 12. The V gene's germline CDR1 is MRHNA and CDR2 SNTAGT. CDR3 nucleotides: TGTGCCAGCAGAATAGACGAGGGGACAGGGACCACTGAAGCTTTCTTT. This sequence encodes CASRIDEGTGTTEAFF.

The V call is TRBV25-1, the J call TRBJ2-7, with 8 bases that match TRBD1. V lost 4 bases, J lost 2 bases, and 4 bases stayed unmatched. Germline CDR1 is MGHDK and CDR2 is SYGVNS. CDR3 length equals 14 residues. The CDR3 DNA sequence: TGTGCCAGCAGTGTACAGGGGGGTACCTACGAGCAGTACTTC. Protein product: CASSVQGGTYEQYF.

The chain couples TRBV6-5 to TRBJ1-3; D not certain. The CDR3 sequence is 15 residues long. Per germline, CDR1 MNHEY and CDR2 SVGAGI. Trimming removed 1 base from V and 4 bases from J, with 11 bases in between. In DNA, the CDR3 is TGTGCCAGCAGTTACTTTGGGCAGCCCGGAAACACCATATATTTT. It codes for CASSYFGQPGNTIYF.

The CDR3: CASSWGQGVNEQYF. The CDR3 DNA is TGTGCCAGCAGCTGGGGACAGGGGGTCAACGAGCAGTACTTC. The chain recombines TRBV7-2 with TRBJ2-7; TRBD1 agrees at 11 bases. CDR3 length: 14 residues. The germline V gene encodes CDR1 SGHTA and CDR2 FQGNSA. V gave up 4 bases and J gave up 5 bases; unmatched junction bases: 4.

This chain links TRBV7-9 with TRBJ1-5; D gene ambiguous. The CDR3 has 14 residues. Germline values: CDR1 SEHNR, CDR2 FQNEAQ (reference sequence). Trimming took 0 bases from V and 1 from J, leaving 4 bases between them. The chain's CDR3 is CASSLAESNQPQHF. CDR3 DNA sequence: TGTGCCAGCAGCTTAGCGGAGAGCAATCAGCCCCAGCATTTT.

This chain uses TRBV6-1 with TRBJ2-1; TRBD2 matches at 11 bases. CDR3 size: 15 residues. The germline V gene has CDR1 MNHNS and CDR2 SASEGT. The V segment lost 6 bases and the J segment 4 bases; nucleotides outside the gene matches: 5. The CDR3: CASSALAGGYNEQFF. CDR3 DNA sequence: TGTGCCAGCAGCGCGTTAGCGGGGGGGTACAATGAGCAGTTCTTC.

The chain's CDR3 is CASSEEGRAGSTEAFF. CDR3 nucleotides: TGTGCCAGCAGTGAAGAAGGCAGGGCGGGAAGCACTGAAGCTTTCTTT. J is TRBJ1-1 and V is TRBV6-1, with TRBD1 as a possible D gene (5 bases). V was cut by 1 base and J by 4 bases, with 16 bases left in between. The germline V gene encodes CDR1 MNHNS and CDR2 SASEGT. There are 16 residues in the CDR3.

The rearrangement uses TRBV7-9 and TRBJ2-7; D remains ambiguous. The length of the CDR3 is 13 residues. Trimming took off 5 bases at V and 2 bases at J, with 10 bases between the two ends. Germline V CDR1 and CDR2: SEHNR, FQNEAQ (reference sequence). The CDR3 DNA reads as TGTGCCAGCAGCCCCTCAGGCCCCTACGAGCAGTACTTC. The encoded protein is CASSPSGPYEQYF.

The CDR3, as DNA: TGTGCCAGCAGCTTTGTCGTTCGAGGGGGCAACGTGAACACTGAAGCTTTCTTT. It yields the protein CASSFVVRGGNVNTEAFF. The rearrangement uses TRBV7-3 and TRBJ1-1, with 7 bases lining up with TRBD1. Trimming took 3 bases from V and 0 from J; bases not matched to a gene: 13. Germline CDR1 is SGHTA and CDR2 is FQGTGA. This CDR3 region has 18 residues.

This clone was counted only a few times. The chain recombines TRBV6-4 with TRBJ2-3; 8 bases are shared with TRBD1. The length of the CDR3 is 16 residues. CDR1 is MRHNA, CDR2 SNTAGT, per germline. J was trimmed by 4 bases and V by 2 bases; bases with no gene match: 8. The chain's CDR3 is CASSDGNRGTADTQYF. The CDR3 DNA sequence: TGTGCCAGCAGTGACGGTAACAGGGGGACCGCAGATACGCAGTATTTT.

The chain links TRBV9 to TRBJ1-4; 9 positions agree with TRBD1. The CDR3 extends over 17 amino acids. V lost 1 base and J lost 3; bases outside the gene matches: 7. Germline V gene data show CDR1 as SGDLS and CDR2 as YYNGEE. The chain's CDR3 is CASSVSVGDRANEKLFF. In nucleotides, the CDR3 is TGTGCCAGCAGCGTATCAGTGGGGGACAGGGCTAATGAAAAACTGTTTTTT.

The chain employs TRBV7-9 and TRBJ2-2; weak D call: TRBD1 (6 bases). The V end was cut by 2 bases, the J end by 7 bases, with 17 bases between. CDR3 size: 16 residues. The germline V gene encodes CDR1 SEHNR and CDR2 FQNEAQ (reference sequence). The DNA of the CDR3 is TGTGCCAGCAGCTTATTCCCGCCAGGGGTCCACGGGGAGCTGTTTTTT. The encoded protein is CASSLFPPGVHGELFF.

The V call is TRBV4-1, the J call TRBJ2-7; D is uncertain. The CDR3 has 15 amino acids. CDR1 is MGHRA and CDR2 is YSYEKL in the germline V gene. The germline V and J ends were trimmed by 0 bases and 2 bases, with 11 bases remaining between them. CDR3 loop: CASSQDGLITYEQYF. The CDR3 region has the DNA TGCGCCAGCAGCCAAGATGGCCTGATCACCTACGAGCAGTACTTC.

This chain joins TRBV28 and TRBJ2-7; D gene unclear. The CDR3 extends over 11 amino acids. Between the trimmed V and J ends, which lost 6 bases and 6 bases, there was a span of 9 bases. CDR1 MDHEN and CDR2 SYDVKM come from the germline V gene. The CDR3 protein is CASRSLSEQYF. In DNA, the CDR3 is TGTGCCAGCAGGTCCCTCTCCGAGCAGTACTTC. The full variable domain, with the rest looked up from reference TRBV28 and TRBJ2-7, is DVKVTQSSRYLVKRTGEKVFLECVQDMDHENMFWYRQDPGLGLRLIYFSYDVKMKEKGDIPEGYSVSREKKERFSLILESASTNQTSMYLCASRSLSEQYFGPGTRLTVT.

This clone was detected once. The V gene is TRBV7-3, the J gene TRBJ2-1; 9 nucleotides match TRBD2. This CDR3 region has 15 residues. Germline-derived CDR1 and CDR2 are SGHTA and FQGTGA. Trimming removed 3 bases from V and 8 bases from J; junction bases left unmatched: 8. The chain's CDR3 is CASSFGRGGPDEQFF. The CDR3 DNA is TGTGCCAGCAGCTTTGGGCGGGGGGGCCCCGATGAGCAGTTCTTC.

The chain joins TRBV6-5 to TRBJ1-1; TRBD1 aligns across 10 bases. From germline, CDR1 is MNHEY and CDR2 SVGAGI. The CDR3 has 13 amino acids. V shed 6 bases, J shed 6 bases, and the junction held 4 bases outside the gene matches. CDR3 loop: CASRGGTGAEAFF. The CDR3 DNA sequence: TGTGCCAGCAGGGGGGGGACAGGGGCTGAAGCTTTCTTT.

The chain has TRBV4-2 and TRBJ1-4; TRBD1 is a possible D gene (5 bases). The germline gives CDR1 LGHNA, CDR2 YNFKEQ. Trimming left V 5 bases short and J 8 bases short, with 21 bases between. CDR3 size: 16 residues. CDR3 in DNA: TGTGCCAGCAGCATCCGTCCAGCCGGGACTCGGGAAAAACTGTTTTTT. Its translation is CASSIRPAGTREKLFF.

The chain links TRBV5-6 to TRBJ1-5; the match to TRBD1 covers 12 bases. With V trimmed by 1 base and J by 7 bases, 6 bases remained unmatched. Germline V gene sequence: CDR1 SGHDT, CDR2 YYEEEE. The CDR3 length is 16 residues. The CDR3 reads CASSLWWGQGAQPQHF. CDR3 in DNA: TGTGCCAGCAGCTTGTGGTGGGGACAGGGGGCCCAGCCCCAGCATTTT.